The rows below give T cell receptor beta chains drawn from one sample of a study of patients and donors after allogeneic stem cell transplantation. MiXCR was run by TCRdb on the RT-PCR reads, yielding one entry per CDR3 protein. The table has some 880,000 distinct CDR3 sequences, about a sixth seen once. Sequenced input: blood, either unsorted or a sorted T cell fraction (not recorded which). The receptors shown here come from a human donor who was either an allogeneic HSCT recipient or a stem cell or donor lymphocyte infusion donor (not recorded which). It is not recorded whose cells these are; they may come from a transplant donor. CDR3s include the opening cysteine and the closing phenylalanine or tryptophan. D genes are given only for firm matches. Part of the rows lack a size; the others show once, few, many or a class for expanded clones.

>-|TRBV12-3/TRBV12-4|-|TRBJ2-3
CASSLGRSLTDTQYF
TGTGCCAGCAGTTTGGGACGGTCCCTCACAGATACGCAGTATTTT
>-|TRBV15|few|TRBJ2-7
CATSREKGGTGASSYEQYF
TGTGCCACCAGCAGAGAAAAGGGCGGGACGGGAGCTTCCTCCTACGAGCAGTACTTC
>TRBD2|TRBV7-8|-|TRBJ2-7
CASSLGVAGGRYEQYF
TGTGCCAGCAGCTTAGGGGTGGCGGGAGGGCGTTACGAGCAGTACTTC
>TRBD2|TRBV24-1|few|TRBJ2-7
CATSDPSGGHYEQYF
TGTGCCACCAGTGACCCAAGCGGGGGCCATTACGAGCAGTACTTC
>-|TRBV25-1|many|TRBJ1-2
CASSEAVHYGYTF
TGTGCCAGCAGTGAGGCAGTACACTATGGCTACACCTTC
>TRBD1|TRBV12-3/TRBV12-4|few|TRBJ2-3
CASSNDRGTDTQYF
TGTGCCAGCAGTAATGACAGGGGCACAGATACGCAGTATTTT
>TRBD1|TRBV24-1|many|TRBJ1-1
CATSDPGQGNTEAFF
TGTGCCACCAGTGATCCCGGACAGGGGAACACTGAAGCTTTCTTT
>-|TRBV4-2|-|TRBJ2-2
CASRQGGLTRELFF
TGTGCCAGCAGGCAAGGAGGTCTTACCAGGGAGCTGTTTTTT
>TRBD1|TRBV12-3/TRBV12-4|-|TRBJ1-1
CASQGGNTEAFF
TGTGCCAGCCAGGGGGGGAACACTGAAGCTTTCTTT
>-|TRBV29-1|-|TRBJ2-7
CSVQAFPRGTAFHEQYF
TGCAGCGTTCAAGCCTTCCCCAGGGGTACCGCCTTCCACGAGCAGTACTTC
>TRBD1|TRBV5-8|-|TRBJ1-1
CASSWGTGMNTEAFF
TGTGCCAGCAGCTGGGGGACAGGAATGAACACTGAAGCTTTCTTT
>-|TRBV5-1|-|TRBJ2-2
CASSLAEVTANTGELFF
TGCGCCAGCAGCTTGGCCGAGGTGACAGCAAACACCGGGGAGCTGTTTTTT
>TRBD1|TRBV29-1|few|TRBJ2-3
CSVTQGGTDTQYF
TGCAGCGTGACTCAGGGGGGCACAGATACGCAGTATTTT
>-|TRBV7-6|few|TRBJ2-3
CASSLVAGDTQYF
TGTGCCAGCAGCTTAGTAGCAGGGGATACGCAGTATTTT
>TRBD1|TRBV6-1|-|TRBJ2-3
CASSEGTGFADTQYF
TGTGCCAGCAGTGAAGGGACAGGGTTTGCAGATACGCAGTATTTT
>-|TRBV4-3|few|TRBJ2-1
CASSQVRGAGRPYNEQFF
TGCGCCAGCAGCCAAGTCCGAGGGGCGGGACGTCCCTACAATGAGCAGTTCTTC
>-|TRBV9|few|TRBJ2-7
CASSVGTLESYEQYF
TGTGCCAGCAGCGTGGGGACGCTGGAAAGCTACGAGCAGTACTTC
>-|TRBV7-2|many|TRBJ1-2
CASSLDVGYTF
TGTGCCAGCAGCTTAGATGTTGGCTACACCTTC
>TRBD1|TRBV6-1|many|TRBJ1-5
CASSLGTGVSNQPQHF
TGTGCCAGCAGCCTTGGGACAGGGGTTAGCAATCAGCCCCAGCATTTT
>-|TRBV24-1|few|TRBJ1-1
CATSGQNEAFF
TGTGCCACCAGTGGCCAGAACGAAGCTTTCTTT
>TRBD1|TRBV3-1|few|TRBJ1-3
CASSQDLQGTGNTIYF
TGTGCCAGCAGCCAAGACCTACAGGGGACTGGAAACACCATATATTTT
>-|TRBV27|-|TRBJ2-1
CASSLKTNNEQFF
TGTGCCAGCAGTTTAAAGACTAACAATGAGCAGTTCTTC
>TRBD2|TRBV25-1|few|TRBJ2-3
CASSLGGGLAGTDTQYF
TGTGCCAGCAGCCTCGGTGGGGGACTAGCAGGGACAGATACGCAGTATTTT
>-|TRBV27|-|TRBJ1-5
CASKTRRFSNQPQHF
TGTGCCAGCAAAACCAGGAGGTTTAGCAATCAGCCCCAGCATTTT